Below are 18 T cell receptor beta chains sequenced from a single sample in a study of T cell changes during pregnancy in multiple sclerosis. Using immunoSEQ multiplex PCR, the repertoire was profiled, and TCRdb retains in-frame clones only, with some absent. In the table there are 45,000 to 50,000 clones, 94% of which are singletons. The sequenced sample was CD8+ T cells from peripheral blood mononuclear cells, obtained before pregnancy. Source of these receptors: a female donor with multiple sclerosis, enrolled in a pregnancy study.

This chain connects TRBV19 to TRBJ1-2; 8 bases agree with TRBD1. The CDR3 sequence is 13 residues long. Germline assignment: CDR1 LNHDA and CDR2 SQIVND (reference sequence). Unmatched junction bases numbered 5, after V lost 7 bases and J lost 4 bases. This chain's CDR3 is CASTGGHGYGYTF. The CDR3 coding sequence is TGTGCCAGTACAGGGGGCCATGGCTATGGCTACACCTTC.

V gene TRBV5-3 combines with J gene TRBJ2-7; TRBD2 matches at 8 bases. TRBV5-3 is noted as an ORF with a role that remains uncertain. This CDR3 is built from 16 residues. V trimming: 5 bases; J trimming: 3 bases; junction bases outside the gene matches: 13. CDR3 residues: CARRQTLAGLNYEQYF. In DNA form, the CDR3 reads TGTGCCAGAAGACAAACCTTAGCGGGACTAAACTACGAGCAGTACTTC.

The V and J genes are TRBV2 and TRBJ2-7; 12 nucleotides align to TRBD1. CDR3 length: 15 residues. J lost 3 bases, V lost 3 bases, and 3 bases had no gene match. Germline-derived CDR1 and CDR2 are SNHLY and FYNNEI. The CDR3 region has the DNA TGTGCCAGCAGTGATGGGACAGGGGGCCGCTACGAGCAGTACTTC. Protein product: CASSDGTGGRYEQYF.

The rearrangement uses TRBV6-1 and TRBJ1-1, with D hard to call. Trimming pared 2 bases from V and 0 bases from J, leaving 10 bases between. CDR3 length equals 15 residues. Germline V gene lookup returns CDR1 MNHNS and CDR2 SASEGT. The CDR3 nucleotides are TGTGCCAGCAGTGAAAACGGGGTCATGAACACTGAAGCTTTCTTT. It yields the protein CASSENGVMNTEAFF.

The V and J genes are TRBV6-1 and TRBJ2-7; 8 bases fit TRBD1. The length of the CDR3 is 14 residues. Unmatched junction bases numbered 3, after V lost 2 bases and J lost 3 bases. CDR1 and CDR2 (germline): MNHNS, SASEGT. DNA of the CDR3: TGTGCCAGCAGTGAATTAGGACAGGGCTACGAGCAGTACTTC. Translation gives CASSELGQGYEQYF.

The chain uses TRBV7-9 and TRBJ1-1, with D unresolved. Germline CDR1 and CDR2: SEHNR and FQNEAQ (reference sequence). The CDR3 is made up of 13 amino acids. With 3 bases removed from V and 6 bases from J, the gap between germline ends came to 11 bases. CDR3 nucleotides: TGTGCCAGCAGCTTCTACGGGAGTTCTGAAGCTTTCTTT. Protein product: CASSFYGSSEAFF.

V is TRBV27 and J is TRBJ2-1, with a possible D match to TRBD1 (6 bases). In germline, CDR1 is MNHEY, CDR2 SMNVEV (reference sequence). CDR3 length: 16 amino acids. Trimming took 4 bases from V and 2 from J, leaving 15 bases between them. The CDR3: CASSSEGVSAYNEQFF. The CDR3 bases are TGTGCCAGCAGTTCAGAGGGGGTTTCTGCCTACAATGAGCAGTTCTTC.

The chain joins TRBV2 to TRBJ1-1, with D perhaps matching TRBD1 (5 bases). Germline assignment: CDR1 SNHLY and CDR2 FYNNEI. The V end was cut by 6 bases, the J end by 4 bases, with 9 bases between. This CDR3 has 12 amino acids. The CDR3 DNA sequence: TGTGCCAGCAGGGGGGGACGCACTGAAGCTTTCTTT. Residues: CASRGGRTEAFF.

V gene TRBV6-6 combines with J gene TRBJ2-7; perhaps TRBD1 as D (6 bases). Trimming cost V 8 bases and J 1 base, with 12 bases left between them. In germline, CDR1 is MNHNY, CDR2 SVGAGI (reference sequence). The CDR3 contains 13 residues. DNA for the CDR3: TGTGCCAGCTTTTCAGGGGAGTCCTACGAGCAGTACTTC. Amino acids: CASFSGESYEQYF.

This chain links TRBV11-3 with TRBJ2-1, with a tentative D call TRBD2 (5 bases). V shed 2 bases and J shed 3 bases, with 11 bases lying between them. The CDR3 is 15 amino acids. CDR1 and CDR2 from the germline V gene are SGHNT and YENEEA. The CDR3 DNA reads TGTGCCAGCAGCTTACAGCGGTCGAACTACAATGAGCAGTTCTTC. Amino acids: CASSLQRSNYNEQFF.

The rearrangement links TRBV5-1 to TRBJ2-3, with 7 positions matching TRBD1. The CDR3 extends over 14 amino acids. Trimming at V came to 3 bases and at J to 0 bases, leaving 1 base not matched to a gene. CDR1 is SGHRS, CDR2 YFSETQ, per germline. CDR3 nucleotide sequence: TGCGCCAGCAGCTCGGACAGGAGCACAGATACGCAGTATTTT. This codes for CASSSDRSTDTQYF.

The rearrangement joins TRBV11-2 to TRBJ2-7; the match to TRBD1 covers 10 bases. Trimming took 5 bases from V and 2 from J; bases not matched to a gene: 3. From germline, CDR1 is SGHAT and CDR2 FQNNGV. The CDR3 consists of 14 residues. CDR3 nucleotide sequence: TGTGCCAGCAGCGATGGACAGGGGGCCTACGAGCAGTACTTC. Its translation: CASSDGQGAYEQYF.

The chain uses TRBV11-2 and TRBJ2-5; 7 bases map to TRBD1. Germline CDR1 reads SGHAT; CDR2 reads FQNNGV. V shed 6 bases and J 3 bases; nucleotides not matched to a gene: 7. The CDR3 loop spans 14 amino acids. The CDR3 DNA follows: TGTGCCAGCAGGTATACCGGGACAGAAGAGACCCAGTACTTC. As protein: CASRYTGTEETQYF. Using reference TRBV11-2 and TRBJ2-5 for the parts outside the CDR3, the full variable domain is EAGVAQSPRYKIIEKRQSVAFWCNPISGHATLYWYQQILGQGPKLLIQFQNNGVVDDSQLPKDRFSAERLKGVDSTLKIQPAKLEDSAVYLCASRYTGTEETQYFGPGTRLLVL.

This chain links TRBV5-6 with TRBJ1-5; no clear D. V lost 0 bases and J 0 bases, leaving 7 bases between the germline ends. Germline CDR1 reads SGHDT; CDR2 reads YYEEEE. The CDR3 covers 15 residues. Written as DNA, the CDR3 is TGTGCCAGCAGCTTGGGTGCCTATAGCAATCAGCCCCAGCATTTT. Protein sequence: CASSLGAYSNQPQHF. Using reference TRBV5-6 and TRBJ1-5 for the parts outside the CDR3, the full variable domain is DAGVTQSPTHLIKTRGQQVTLRCSPKSGHDTVSWYQQALGQGPQFIFQYYEEEERQRGNFPDRFSGHQFPNYSSELNVNALLLGDSALYLCASSLGAYSNQPQHFGDGTRLSIL.

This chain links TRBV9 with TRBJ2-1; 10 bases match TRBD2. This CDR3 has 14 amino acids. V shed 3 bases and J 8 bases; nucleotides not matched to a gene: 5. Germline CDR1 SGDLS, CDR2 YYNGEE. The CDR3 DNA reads TGTGCCAGCAGCGCTAGCGGGAGAGGCTATGAGCAGTTCTTC. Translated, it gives CASSASGRGYEQFF.

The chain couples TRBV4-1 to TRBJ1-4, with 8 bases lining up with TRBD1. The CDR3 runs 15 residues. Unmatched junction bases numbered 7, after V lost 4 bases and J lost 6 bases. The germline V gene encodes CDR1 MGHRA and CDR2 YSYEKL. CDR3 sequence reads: CASSRQDRVDEKLFF. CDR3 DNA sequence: TGCGCCAGCAGCCGACAGGACAGGGTGGATGAAAAACTGTTTTTT.

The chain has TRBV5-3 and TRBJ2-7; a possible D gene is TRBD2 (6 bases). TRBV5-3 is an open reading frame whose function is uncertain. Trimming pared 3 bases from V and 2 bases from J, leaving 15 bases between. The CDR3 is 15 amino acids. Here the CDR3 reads CARSCRTTAAYEQYF. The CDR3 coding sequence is TGTGCCAGAAGCTGCCGGACTACCGCGGCCTACGAGCAGTACTTC.

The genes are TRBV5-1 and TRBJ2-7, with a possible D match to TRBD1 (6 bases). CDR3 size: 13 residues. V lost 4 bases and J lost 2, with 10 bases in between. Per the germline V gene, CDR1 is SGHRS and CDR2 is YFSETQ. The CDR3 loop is CASSQGIAYEQYF. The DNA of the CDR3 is TGCGCCAGCAGCCAGGGGATTGCCTACGAGCAGTACTTC.